This T cell receptor beta chain emerged from a study of blood T cell repertoires in COVID-19 (dated by TCRdb to 2019 to 2021). Study-level background: Collaborator samples came from the United States, Italy and Spain and covered acute and convalescent phases of COVID-19. Nearly every sample came with metadata listing a de-identified subject ID, COVID-19 status, age in years and sex. The repertoires were made available in a free public database intended to serve as a resource for research on the immune response to SARS-CoV-2. The prospective study material was composed of cDNA or gDNA derived from T cells, B-cell-depleted T cells, or PBMCs. The samples were drawn from two sources: the first 160 participants of the ongoing ImmuneRACE study, and about 1,300 subjects contributed by 6 global collaborators. The dataset comprised deeply sampled blood TCRbeta repertoires from subjects exposed to, actively infected with, or recovered from COVID-19. Where available, HLA class I and class II types were obtained from metadata supplied by the sample provider rather than from assay-based typing.

This clone was recorded a few times. The specificity of this receptor is unknown. There are no base qualities to consult, and no much larger clone falls within one base. TCRbeta CDR3 regions were amplified from genomic DNA using the immunoSEQ Assay, a bias-controlled multiplex PCR. The authors' pipeline ran thus. Within the assay, amplification of reference gene primers was used to estimate how many nucleated cells each sample contained. Sequence reads were collapsed and filtered to measure the absolute abundance of every unique TCRbeta CDR3 rearrangement. For each sample, productive Simpson clonality was calculated as the square root of Simpson's diversity index over productive rearrangements. Here the immuneACCESS table is served through TCRdb, limited to in-frame sequences with V and J called. Missing clones are a known gap in these copies; in checked studies unresolved V genes cover under half, and the rest lacks a known reason. V and J calls and clone size are copied from that table; D and trimming were computed from the DNA. The sample data list about 180,000 clones, and over 70% of these were observed just once. 7% of the sample belongs to the ten largest clones.

In Seattle, one collaborating source enrolled patients while the infection was active and tracked those patients longitudinally over the course of disease. Collaborating institutions collected whole blood in K2EDTA tubes following their own protocols. Collaborator samples were shipped for TCRbeta analysis as frozen whole blood, isolated PBMCs, or DNA extracted from either sample type. V loses 0 bases of germline sequence and J loses 2 bases, and the interval between the two ends is 11 bases. The CDR3 starts with the cysteine, ends with the phenylalanine, and has 15 residues. CDR3 DNA only is kept here, 45 bases in frame from base 1. The CDR1 and CDR2 encoded by the germline V gene are SGHRS and YFSETQ. Overall results and qualifications from the work: The quantity of clinical and demographic metadata differed by source and by participant and was supplied without curation.

The receptor chain draws on TRBV5-1 and TRBJ2-5, with TRBD1 perhaps the D gene, on 6 matching bases. The sample consisted of peripheral blood. The sequence derives from a woman aged 40-49 years with COVID-19, enrolled during active disease. The CDR3 in this case is CASSLDSGQQETQYF. The DNA sequence is as follows: TGCGCCAGCAGCTTGGATTCAGGACAGCAAGAGACCCAGTACTTC. Where the CDR3 stops, the reference TRBV5-1 and TRBJ2-5 genes take over; the full variable domain is KAGVTQTPRYLIKTRGQQVTLSCSPISGHRSVSWYQQTPGQGLQFLFEYFSETQRNKGNFPGRFSGRQFSNSRSEMNVSTLELGDSALYLCASSLDSGQQETQYFGPGTRLLVL.